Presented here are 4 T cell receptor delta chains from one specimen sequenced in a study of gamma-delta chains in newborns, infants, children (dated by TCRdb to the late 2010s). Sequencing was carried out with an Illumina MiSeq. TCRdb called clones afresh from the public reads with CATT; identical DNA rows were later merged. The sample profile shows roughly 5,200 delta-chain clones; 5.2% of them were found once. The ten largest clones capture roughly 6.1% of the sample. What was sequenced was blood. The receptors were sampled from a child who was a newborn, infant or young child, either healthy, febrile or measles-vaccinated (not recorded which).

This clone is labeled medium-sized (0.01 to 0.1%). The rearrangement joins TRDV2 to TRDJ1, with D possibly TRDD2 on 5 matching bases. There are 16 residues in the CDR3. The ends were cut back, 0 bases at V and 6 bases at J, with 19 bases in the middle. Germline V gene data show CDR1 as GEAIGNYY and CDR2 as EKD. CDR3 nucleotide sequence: TGTGCCTGTGACACCGTTTCCGTGAGCTTCCCTCATAAACTCATCTTT. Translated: CACDTVSVSFPHKLIF.

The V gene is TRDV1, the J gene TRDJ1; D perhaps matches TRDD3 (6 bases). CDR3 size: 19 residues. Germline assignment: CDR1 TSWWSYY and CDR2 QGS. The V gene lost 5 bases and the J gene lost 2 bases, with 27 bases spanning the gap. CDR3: CALGISHGLLFWGTDKLIF. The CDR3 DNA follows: TGTGCTCTTGGGATTTCCCACGGGCTCCTCTTTTGGGGGACCGATAAACTCATCTTT.

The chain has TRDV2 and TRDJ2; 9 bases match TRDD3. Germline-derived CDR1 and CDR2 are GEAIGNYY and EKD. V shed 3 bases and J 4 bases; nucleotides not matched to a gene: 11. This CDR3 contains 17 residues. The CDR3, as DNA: TGTGCCTGTGACGCTATTATGGGGGATAAGAGGACAGCACAACTCTTCTTT. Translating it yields CACDAIMGDKRTAQLFF.

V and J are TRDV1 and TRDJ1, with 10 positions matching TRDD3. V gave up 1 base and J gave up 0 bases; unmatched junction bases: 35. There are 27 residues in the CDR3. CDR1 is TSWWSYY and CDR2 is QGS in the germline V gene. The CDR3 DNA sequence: TGTGCTCTTGGGGAACGGTATGGCTACTCCTACTGGGATTTGGGGGATACCCCTAGACCATACACCGATAAACTCATCTTT. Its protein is CALGERYGYSYWDLGDTPRPYTDKLIF.